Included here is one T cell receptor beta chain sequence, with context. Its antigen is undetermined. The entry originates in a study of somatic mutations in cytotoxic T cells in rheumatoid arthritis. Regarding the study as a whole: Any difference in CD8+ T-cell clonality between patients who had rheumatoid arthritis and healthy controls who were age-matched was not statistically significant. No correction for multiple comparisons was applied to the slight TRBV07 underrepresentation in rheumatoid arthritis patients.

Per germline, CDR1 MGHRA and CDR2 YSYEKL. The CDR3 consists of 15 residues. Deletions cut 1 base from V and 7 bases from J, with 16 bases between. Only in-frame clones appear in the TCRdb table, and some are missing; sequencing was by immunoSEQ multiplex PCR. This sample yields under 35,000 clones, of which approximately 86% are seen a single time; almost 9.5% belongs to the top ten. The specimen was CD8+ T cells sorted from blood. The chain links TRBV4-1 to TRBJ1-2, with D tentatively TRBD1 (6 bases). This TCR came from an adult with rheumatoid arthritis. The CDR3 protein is CASSQAPGVFTGYTF. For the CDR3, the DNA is TGCGCCAGCAGCCAAGCCCCAGGGGTTTTTACTGGCTACACCTTC.